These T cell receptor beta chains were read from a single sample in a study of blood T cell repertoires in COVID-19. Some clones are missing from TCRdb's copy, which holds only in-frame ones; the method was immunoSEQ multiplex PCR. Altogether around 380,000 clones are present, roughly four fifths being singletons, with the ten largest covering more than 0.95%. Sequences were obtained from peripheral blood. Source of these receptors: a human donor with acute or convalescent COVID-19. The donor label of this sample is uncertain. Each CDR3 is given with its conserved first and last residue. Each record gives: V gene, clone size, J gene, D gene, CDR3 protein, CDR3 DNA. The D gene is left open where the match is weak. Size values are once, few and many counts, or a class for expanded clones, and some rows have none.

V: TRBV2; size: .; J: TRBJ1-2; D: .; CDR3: CASSESGRGAEGYTF; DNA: TGTGCCAGCAGTGAAAGCGGCAGGGGCGCAGAGGGCTACACCTTC
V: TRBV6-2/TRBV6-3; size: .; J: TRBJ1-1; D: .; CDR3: CASSRQVMNTEAFF; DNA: TGTGCCAGCAGCCGACAGGTTATGAACACTGAAGCTTTCTTT
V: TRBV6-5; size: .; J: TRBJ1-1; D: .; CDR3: CASSYSPRTEAFF; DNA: TGTGCCAGCAGTTACTCGCCTCGGACTGAAGCTTTCTTT
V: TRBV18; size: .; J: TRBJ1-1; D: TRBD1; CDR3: CASSPVRDRATEAFF; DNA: TGTGCCAGCTCACCAGTCCGGGACAGGGCTACTGAAGCTTTCTTT
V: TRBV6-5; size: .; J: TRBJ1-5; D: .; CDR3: CASRGTGRANQPQHF; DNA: TGTGCCAGCAGGGGAACAGGGAGGGCAAATCAGCCCCAGCATTTT
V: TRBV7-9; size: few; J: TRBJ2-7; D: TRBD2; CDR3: CASSFGLAPREQYF; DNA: TGTGCCAGCAGCTTCGGACTAGCCCCACGCGAGCAGTACTTC
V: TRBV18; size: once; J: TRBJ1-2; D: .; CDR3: CASSPGGNGYTF; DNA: TGTGCCAGCTCACCGGGAGGGAATGGCTACACCTTC
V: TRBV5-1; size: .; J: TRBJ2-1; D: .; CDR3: CASSTGTYNEQFF; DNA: TGCGCCAGCAGCACAGGGACCTACAATGAGCAGTTCTTC
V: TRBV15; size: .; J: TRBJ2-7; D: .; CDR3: CATSRVGTGIYEQYF; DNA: TGTGCCACCAGCAGAGTTGGAACAGGGATCTACGAGCAGTACTTC
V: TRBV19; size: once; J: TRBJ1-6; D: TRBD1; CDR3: CASSSWTGENSPLHF; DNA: TGTGCCAGTTCCTCTTGGACAGGGGAGAATTCACCCCTCCACTTT
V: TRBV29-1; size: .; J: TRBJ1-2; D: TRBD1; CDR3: CSVLNNRGPGYTF; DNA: TGCAGCGTCCTAAATAACAGGGGTCCTGGCTACACCTTC
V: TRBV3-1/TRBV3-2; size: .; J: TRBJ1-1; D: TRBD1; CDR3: CASSPWDRRGTEAFF; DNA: TGTGCCAGCAGCCCTTGGGACAGGAGGGGCACTGAAGCTTTCTTT
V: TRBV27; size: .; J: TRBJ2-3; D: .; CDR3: CASSLSMMRRGLGNTQYF; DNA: TGTGCCAGCAGTTTATCGATGATGCGGCGGGGTCTTGGGAATACGCAGTATTTT
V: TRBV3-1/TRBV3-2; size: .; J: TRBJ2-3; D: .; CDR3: CASSTDTSTDTQYF; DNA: TGTGCCAGCAGCACAGATACTAGCACAGATACGCAGTATTTT
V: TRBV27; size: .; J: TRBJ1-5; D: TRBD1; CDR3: CASSFRGQNQPQHF; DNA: TGTGCCAGCAGTTTTAGGGGGCAAAATCAGCCCCAGCATTTT
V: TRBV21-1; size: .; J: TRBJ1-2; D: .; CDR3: CASAKEEGATLNGYTF; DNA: TGTGCCAGCGCTAAGGAGGAGGGCGCGACCCTTAATGGCTACACCTTC
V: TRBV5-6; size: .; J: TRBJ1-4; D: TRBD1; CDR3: CASSRGQGAEKLFF; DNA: TGTGCCAGCAGCCGGGGACAGGGGGCTGAAAAACTGTTTTTT
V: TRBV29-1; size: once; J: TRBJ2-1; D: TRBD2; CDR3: CSVESFGGSNINEQFF; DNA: TGCAGCGTTGAGTCCTTTGGCGGGAGTAATATTAATGAGCAGTTCTTC
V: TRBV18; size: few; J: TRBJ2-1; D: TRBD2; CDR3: CASSPVQTSAGEQFF; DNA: TGTGCCAGCTCACCAGTCCAGACTAGCGCCGGTGAGCAGTTCTTC
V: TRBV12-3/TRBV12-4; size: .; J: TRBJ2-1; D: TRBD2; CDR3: CASRSGRINEQFF; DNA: TGTGCCAGCAGAAGCGGGAGAATTAATGAGCAGTTCTTC
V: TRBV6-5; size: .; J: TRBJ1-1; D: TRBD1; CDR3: CASSSQGAMNTEAFF; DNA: TGTGCCAGCAGTTCACAGGGGGCCATGAACACTGAAGCTTTCTTT
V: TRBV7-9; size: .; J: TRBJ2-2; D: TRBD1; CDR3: CASSLRQGGDTGELFF; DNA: TGTGCCAGCAGCTTAAGACAGGGGGGAGACACCGGGGAGCTGTTTTTT
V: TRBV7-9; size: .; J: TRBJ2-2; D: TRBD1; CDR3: CATDRGRTGELFF; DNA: TGTGCCACAGACAGGGGTCGAACCGGGGAGCTGTTTTTT
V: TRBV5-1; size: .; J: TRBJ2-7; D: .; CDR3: CASSSHPTQGYEQYF; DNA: TGCGCCAGCAGCTCTCATCCAACCCAGGGGTACGAGCAGTACTTC
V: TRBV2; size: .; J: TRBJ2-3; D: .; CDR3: CASERTGPSTDTQYF; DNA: TGTGCCAGCGAAAGGACTGGGCCTAGCACAGATACGCAGTATTTT
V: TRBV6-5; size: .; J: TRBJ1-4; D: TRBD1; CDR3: CASRGMGQNEKLFF; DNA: TGTGCCAGCAGGGGAATGGGACAGAATGAAAAACTGTTTTTT